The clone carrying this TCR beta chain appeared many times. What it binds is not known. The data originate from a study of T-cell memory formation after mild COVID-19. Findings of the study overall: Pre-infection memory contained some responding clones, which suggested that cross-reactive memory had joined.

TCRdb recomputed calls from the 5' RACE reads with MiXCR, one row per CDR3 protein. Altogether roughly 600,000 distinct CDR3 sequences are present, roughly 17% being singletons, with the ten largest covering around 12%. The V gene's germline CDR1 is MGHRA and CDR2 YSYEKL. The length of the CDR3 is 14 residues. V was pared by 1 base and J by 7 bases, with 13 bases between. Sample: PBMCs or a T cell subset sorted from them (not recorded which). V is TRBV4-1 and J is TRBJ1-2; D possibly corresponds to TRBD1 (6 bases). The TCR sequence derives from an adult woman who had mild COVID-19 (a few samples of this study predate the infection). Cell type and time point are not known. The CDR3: CASSQGGGFGGYTF. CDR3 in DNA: TGCGCCAGCAGCCAAGGAGGGGGTTTCGGTGGCTACACCTTC.